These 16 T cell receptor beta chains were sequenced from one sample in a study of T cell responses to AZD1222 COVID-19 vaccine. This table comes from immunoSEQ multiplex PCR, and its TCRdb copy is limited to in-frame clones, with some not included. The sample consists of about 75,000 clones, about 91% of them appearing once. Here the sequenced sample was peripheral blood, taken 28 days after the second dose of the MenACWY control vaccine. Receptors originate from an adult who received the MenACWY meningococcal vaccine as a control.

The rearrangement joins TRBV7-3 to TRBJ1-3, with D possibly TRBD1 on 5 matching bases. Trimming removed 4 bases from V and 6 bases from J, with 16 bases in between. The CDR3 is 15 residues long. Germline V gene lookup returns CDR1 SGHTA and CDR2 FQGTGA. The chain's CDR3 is CASSSNPGPENTIYF. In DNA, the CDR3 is TGTGCCAGCAGCTCCAACCCGGGACCAGAAAACACCATATATTTT.

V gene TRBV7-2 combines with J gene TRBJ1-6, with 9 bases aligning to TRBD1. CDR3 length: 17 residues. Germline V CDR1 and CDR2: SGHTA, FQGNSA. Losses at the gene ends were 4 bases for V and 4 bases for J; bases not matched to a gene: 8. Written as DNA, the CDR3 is TGTGCCAGCAGCTCCACTACGGGGACAGGGTATAATTCACCCCTCCACTTT. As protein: CASSSTTGTGYNSPLHF.

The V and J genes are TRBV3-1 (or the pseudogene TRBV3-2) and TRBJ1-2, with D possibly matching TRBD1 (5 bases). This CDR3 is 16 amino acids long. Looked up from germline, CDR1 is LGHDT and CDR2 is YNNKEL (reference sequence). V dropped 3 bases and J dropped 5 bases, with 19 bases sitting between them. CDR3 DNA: TGTGCCAGCAGCCACGCCCGGGACGGCGGAGTTTATGGCTACACCTTC. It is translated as CASSHARDGGVYGYTF.

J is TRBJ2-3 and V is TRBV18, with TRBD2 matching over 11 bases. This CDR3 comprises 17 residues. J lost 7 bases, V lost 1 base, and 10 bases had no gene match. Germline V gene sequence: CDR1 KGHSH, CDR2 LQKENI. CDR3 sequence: CASSPRQVAGGPNTQYF. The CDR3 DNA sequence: TGTGCCAGCTCACCACGCCAAGTAGCGGGGGGGCCAAATACGCAGTATTTT. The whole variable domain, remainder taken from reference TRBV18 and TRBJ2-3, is NAGVMQNPRHLVRRRGQEARLRCSPMKGHSHVYWYRQLPEEGLKFMVYLQKENIIDESGMPKERFSAEFPKEGPSILRIQQVVRGDSAAYFCASSPRQVAGGPNTQYFGPGTRLTVL.

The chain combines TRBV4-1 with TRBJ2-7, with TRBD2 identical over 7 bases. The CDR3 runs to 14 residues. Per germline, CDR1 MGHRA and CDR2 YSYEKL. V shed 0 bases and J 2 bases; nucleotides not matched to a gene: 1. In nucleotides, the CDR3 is TGCGCCAGCAGCCAAGATGGGGGGGCCTACGAGCAGTACTTC. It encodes CASSQDGGAYEQYF.

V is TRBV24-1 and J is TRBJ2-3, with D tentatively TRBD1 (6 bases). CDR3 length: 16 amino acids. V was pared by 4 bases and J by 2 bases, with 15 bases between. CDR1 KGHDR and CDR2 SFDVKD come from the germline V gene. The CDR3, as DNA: TGTGCCACCAGTGACAGGCACAGGGACAACACAGATACGCAGTATTTT. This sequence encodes CATSDRHRDNTDTQYF.

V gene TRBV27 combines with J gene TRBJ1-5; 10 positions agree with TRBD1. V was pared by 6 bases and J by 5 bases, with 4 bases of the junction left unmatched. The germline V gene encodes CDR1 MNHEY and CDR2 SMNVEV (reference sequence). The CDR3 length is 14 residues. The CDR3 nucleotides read TGTGCCAGCAGGAAGGGACAGGGGTATCAGCCCCAGCATTTT. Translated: CASRKGQGYQPQHF.

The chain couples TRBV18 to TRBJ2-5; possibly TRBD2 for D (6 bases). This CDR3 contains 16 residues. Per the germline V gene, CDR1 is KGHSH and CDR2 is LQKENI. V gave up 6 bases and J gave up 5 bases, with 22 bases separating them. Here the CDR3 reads CASSHGTPHSRETQYF. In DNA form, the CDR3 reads TGTGCCAGCTCGCATGGGACTCCTCATAGCAGGGAGACCCAGTACTTC. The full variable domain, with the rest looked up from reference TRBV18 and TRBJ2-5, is NAGVMQNPRHLVRRRGQEARLRCSPMKGHSHVYWYRQLPEEGLKFMVYLQKENIIDESGMPKERFSAEFPKEGPSILRIQQVVRGDSAAYFCASSHGTPHSRETQYFGPGTRLLVL.

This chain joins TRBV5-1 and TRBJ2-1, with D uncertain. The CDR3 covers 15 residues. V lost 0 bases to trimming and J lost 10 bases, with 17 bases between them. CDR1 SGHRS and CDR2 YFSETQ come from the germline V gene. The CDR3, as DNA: TGCGCCAGCAGCTTGGGACAAATGAGGTTCGGAGAGCAGTTCTTC. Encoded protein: CASSLGQMRFGEQFF.

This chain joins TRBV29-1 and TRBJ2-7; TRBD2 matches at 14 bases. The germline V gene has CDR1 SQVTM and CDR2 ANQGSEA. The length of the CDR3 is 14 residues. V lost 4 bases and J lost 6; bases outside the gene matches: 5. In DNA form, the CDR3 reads TGCAGCGTTGGAGCGACTAGCGGGGGGGCCGAGCAGTACTTC. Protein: CSVGATSGGAEQYF.

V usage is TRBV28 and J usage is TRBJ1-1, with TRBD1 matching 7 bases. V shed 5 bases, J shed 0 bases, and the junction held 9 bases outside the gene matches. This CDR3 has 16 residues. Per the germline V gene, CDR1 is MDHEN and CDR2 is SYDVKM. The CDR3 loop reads CASSTQTGRLNTEAFF. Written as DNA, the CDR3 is TGTGCCAGCAGTACCCAGACAGGGAGATTGAACACTGAAGCTTTCTTT.

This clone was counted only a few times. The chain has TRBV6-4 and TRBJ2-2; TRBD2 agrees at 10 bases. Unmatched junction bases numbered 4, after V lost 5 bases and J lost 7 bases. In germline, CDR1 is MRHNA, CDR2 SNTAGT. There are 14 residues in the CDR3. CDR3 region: CASSSGGAGGELFF. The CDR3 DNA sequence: TGTGCCAGCAGTAGCGGGGGGGCCGGCGGGGAGCTGTTTTTT.

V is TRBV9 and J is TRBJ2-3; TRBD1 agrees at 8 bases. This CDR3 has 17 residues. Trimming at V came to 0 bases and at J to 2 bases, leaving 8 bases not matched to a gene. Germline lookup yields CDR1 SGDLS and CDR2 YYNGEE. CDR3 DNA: TGTGCCAGCAGCGTAGTTACAACAGGGGGGACCACAGATACGCAGTATTTT. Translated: CASSVVTTGGTTDTQYF.

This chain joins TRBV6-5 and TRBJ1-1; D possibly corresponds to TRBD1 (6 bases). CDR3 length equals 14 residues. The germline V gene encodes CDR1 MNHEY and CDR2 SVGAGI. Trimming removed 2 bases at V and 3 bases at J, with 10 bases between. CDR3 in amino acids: CASSYNHRDTEAFF. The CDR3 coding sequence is TGTGCCAGCAGTTACAATCACAGGGACACTGAAGCTTTCTTT.

The CDR3 sequence: CASSDIRGWSRENIQYF. Written as DNA, the CDR3 is TGTGCCAGCAGTGACATCCGGGGGTGGTCCCGAGAAAACATTCAGTACTTC. The chain carries TRBV6-1 and TRBJ2-4, with a tentative D call TRBD2 (6 bases). V was trimmed by 3 bases and J by 5 bases, leaving 20 bases between them. Germline CDR1 and CDR2: MNHNS and SASEGT. The CDR3 spans 17 residues.

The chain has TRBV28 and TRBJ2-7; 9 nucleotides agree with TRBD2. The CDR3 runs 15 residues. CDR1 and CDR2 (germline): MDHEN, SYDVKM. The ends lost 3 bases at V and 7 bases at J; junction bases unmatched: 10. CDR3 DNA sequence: TGTGCCAGCAGTTTGGGCGGGGGGGCGGTTGCTGAGCAGTACTTC. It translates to CASSLGGGAVAEQYF.